This entry lists 30 T cell receptor beta chains sequenced from one sample in a study of CD4 T cells in relation to SARS-CoV-2 and coronaviruses. Assay used: immunoSEQ multiplex PCR; TCRdb lists only in-frame clones, some missing. The table lists 30,000 to 45,000 clones, 77% of them singletons, with over 20% in the top ten. These receptors are not linked to any known antigen. Sequenced input: memory CD4+ T cells from PBMCs, cultured in vitro. These receptors originate from an adult with COVID-19.

The chain is built from TRBV11-2 and TRBJ2-5, with D possibly being TRBD1 (6 bases). Germline V gives CDR1 SGHAT, CDR2 FQNNGV. With 1 base removed from V and 2 bases from J, the gap between germline ends came to 8 bases. This CDR3 has 14 residues. CDR3 DNA sequence: TGTGCCAGCAGCTTAGTAGGACAGCAAGAGACCCAGTACTTC. Its protein product is CASSLVGQQETQYF.

The rearrangement uses TRBV6-5 and TRBJ1-6, with D perhaps TRBD1 (5 bases). Germline assignment: CDR1 MNHEY and CDR2 SVGAGI. V lost 6 bases and J 10 bases, leaving 13 bases between the germline ends. The CDR3 has 13 residues. The CDR3 DNA sequence: TGTGCCAGCAGGCCGGGACGGATATCACCCCTCCACTTT. Protein sequence: CASRPGRISPLHF.

The chain uses TRBV7-2 and TRBJ2-5; D might be TRBD2 (6 bases). The CDR3 is 15 residues long. V was pared by 5 bases and J by 3 bases, with 16 bases between. Germline loops: CDR1 SGHTA, CDR2 FQGNSA. CDR3 protein: CASSQPTGGKETQYF. CDR3 in DNA: TGTGCCAGCAGCCAACCGACTGGGGGGAAAGAGACCCAGTACTTC.

In this sample, this clone turned up once. The CDR3 sequence is CASSSTSGRRDTQYF. CDR3 coding DNA: TGTGCCAGCAGCTCCACTAGCGGGAGGCGGGATACGCAGTATTTT. The gene calls are TRBV7-9 and TRBJ2-3; 12 nucleotides line up with TRBD2. The CDR3 has 15 residues. Germline CDR1 is SEHNR and CDR2 is FQNEAQ (reference sequence). V lost 4 bases to trimming and J lost 6 bases; unmatched junction nucleotides: 5.

The V call is TRBV27, the J call TRBJ2-3, with D unclear. The germline gives CDR1 MNHEY, CDR2 SMNVEV (reference sequence). The CDR3 has 12 amino acids. V was trimmed by 2 bases and J by 3 bases, leaving 3 bases between them. The CDR3, as DNA: TGTGCCAGCAGTTTAATTACAGATACGCAGTATTTT. Translating it yields CASSLITDTQYF.

The V and J genes are TRBV10-3 and TRBJ2-1; 7 nucleotides match TRBD2. There are 19 residues in the CDR3. V lost 0 bases to trimming and J lost 0 bases; unmatched junction nucleotides: 11. Germline V lookup: CDR1 ENHRY, CDR2 SYGVKD. The CDR3 DNA follows: TGTGCCATCAGTGAGTCACCCGGGACTAACCCGAGCTCCTACAATGAGCAGTTCTTC. Translation gives CAISESPGTNPSSYNEQFF.

This chain links TRBV7-3 with TRBJ2-3; D perhaps matches TRBD2 (6 bases). Trimming shortened V by 0 bases and J by 5 bases, and 15 bases separated the two germline ends. CDR3 length: 16 residues. Germline V lookup: CDR1 SGHTA, CDR2 FQGTGA. The CDR3 loop reads CASSLTPAGLGDTQYF. CDR3 DNA sequence: TGTGCCAGCAGCTTAACCCCAGCGGGCCTGGGAGATACGCAGTATTTT. Full variable domain (missing parts from reference TRBV7-3 and TRBJ2-3): GAGVSQTPSNKVTEKGKYVELRCDPISGHTALYWYRQSLGQGPEFLIYFQGTGAADDSGLPNDRFFAVRPEGSVSTLKIQRTERGDSAVYLCASSLTPAGLGDTQYFGPGTRLTVL.

A few counts support this clone. The chain is built from TRBV18 and TRBJ2-7, with 12 positions matching TRBD1. The CDR3 length is 15 residues. With V trimmed by 3 bases and J by 2 bases, 2 bases remained unmatched. Per the germline V gene, CDR1 is KGHSH and CDR2 is LQKENI. CDR3 coding DNA: TGTGCCAGCTCACCGGGACAGGGGGCAGCCTACGAGCAGTACTTC. This translates into CASSPGQGAAYEQYF. Looking up the rest from reference TRBV18 and TRBJ2-7 gives the full variable domain: NAGVMQNPRHLVRRRGQEARLRCSPMKGHSHVYWYRQLPEEGLKFMVYLQKENIIDESGMPKERFSAEFPKEGPSILRIQQVVRGDSAAYFCASSPGQGAAYEQYFGPGTRLTVT.

This chain connects TRBV10-2 to TRBJ1-5; D possibly corresponds to TRBD1 (5 bases). This CDR3 contains 15 residues. CDR1 and CDR2 (germline): WSHSY, SAAADI. Deletions cut 3 bases from V and 6 bases from J, with 15 bases between. CDR3 amino acids: CASSDPSGRGQPQHF. The CDR3 DNA is TGCGCCAGCAGTGACCCGTCGGGGCGCGGTCAGCCCCAGCATTTT.

V is TRBV27 and J is TRBJ2-7; D call uncertain. Germline lookup yields CDR1 MNHEY and CDR2 SMNVEV (reference sequence). V lost 3 bases and J lost 0, with 12 bases in between. CDR3 size: 15 residues. The CDR3 protein is CASSFTVGSSYEQYF. The CDR3 coding sequence is TGTGCCAGCAGTTTCACGGTCGGTAGCTCCTACGAGCAGTACTTC.

This clone has only a few counts. The gene calls are TRBV19 and TRBJ1-5, with a tentative D call TRBD1 (5 bases). Germline CDR1 and CDR2: LNHDA and SQIVND (reference sequence). The CDR3 runs to 17 residues. Between the trimmed V and J ends, which lost 3 bases and 0 bases, there was a span of 15 bases. In DNA form, the CDR3 reads TGTGCCAGTAGTATCCGGGGACCTTCTCTTAGCAATCAGCCCCAGCATTTT. This encodes CASSIRGPSLSNQPQHF.

This chain joins TRBV7-3 and TRBJ1-1, with TRBD1 as a possible D gene (5 bases). V dropped 0 bases and J dropped 4 bases, with 9 bases sitting between them. Germline CDR1 SGHTA, CDR2 FQGTGA. The CDR3 covers 14 residues. The CDR3 region is CASSLTVGVTEAFF. The CDR3 DNA is TGTGCCAGCAGCTTAACTGTGGGGGTCACTGAAGCTTTCTTT.

The rearrangement uses TRBV4-1 and TRBJ2-5; the D gene is possibly TRBD2 (5 bases). Trimming pared 5 bases from V and 2 bases from J, leaving 15 bases between. This CDR3 region has 15 residues. The V gene's germline CDR1 is MGHRA and CDR2 YSYEKL. DNA for the CDR3: TGCGCCAGCAGCGCTGCGGACTTCGGGCAAGAGACCCAGTACTTC. It encodes CASSAADFGQETQYF.

The rearrangement uses TRBV27 and TRBJ2-7, with a tentative D call TRBD1 (6 bases). The germline CDR1 and CDR2 sequences are MNHEY and SMNVEV (reference sequence). This CDR3 has 15 amino acids. V lost 3 bases, J lost 5 bases, and 17 bases lay in between. In nucleotides, the CDR3 is TGTGCCAGCAGTTTGAGGGGGTCTTTCATCCACGAGCAGTACTTC. This translates into CASSLRGSFIHEQYF.

The chain carries TRBV6-4 and TRBJ1-5; D not resolved. In germline, CDR1 is MRHNA, CDR2 SNTAGT. V dropped 5 bases and J dropped 5 bases, with 16 bases sitting between them. The CDR3 has 15 amino acids. CDR3 residues: CASSSLSCLDQPQHF. Written as DNA, the CDR3 is TGTGCCAGCAGTTCGTTAAGTTGTTTGGATCAGCCCCAGCATTTT.

The V and J genes are TRBV9 and TRBJ1-1; possibly TRBD1 for D (6 bases). Trimming took 2 bases from V and 1 from J, leaving 9 bases between them. Germline V lookup: CDR1 SGDLS, CDR2 YYNGEE. The CDR3 contains 14 residues. The chain's CDR3 is CASSVEQGNTEAFF. The CDR3 DNA sequence: TGTGCCAGCAGCGTTGAACAGGGGAACACTGAAGCTTTCTTT.

CDR3 in DNA: TGCGCCAGCAGATATACAGAGAACACTGAAGCTTTCTTT. Translating gives CASRYTENTEAFF. The chain is built from TRBV5-1 and TRBJ1-1; D unclear. V shed 5 bases and J shed 1 base, with 9 bases lying between them. CDR1 SGHRS and CDR2 YFSETQ come from the germline V gene. CDR3 size: 13 residues.

The CDR3 DNA is TGCAGCGTTGAAAGTTTCCCTAGCGGGAGTGAGACCCAGTACTTC. Translating gives CSVESFPSGSETQYF. This rearrangement joins TRBV29-1 to TRBJ2-5; 10 nucleotides line up with TRBD2. The CDR3 is 15 amino acids. The V and J ends lost 2 bases and 5 bases, in that order; junction bases with no gene match: 8. Per the germline V gene, CDR1 is SQVTM and CDR2 is ANQGSEA.

The chain carries TRBV7-8 and TRBJ2-1; D unresolved. CDR1 SGHVS and CDR2 FQNEAQ come from the germline V gene. The V end was cut by 1 base, the J end by 1 base, with 8 bases between. The CDR3 runs to 15 residues. CDR3 sequence reads: CASSLGFTSYNEQFF. CDR3 DNA: TGTGCCAGCAGCTTAGGATTTACATCCTACAATGAGCAGTTCTTC.

DNA for the CDR3: TGCGCCAGCAGCTTGTCGGGGGTAGGGGTCGGTTCACCCCTCCACTTT. This sequence encodes CASSLSGVGVGSPLHF. The chain carries TRBV5-1 and TRBJ1-6; D perhaps matches TRBD1 (5 bases). The germline gives CDR1 SGHRS, CDR2 YFSETQ. V was trimmed by 1 base and J by 9 bases, leaving 17 bases between them. The CDR3 sequence is 16 residues long.

The rearrangement joins TRBV28 to TRBJ1-1; D ambiguous. Trimming took off 5 bases at V and 6 bases at J, with 7 bases between the two ends. The germline V gene has CDR1 MDHEN and CDR2 SYDVKM. This CDR3 is built from 11 residues. CDR3 in amino acids: CASSPGSEAFF. The CDR3, as DNA: TGTGCCAGCAGTCCGGGTTCTGAAGCTTTCTTT. Looking up the rest from reference TRBV28 and TRBJ1-1 gives the full variable domain: DVKVTQSSRYLVKRTGEKVFLECVQDMDHENMFWYRQDPGLGLRLIYFSYDVKMKEKGDIPEGYSVSREKKERFSLILESASTNQTSMYLCASSPGSEAFFGQGTRLTVV.

The chain uses TRBV6-5 and TRBJ2-1; D remains unclear. Germline V gene sequence: CDR1 MNHEY, CDR2 SVGAGI. This CDR3 is built from 11 residues. With 6 bases removed from V and 10 bases from J, the gap between germline ends came to 10 bases. The CDR3 DNA reads TGTGCCAGCAGAGTTCTTTGGGAGCAGTTCTTC. Translated: CASRVLWEQFF.

The V gene is TRBV24-1, the J gene TRBJ2-2; 12 positions agree with TRBD2. The CDR3 is made up of 17 amino acids. The V gene end was trimmed by 7 bases and the J gene end by 5 bases; junction bases not matched to a gene: 10. CDR1 is KGHDR, CDR2 SFDVKD, per germline. The CDR3 sequence is CATSLTSGRQSTGELFF. CDR3 DNA: TGTGCCACCAGCCTCACTAGCGGGAGGCAATCGACCGGGGAGCTGTTTTTT.

The rearrangement joins TRBV18 to TRBJ1-3; 10 nucleotides match TRBD1. The CDR3 length is 15 residues. Germline V gives CDR1 KGHSH, CDR2 LQKENI. Unmatched junction bases numbered 3, after V lost 3 bases and J lost 4 bases. The CDR3 nucleotides are TGTGCCAGCTCACCCGGGACAGGGGTCGGAAACACCATATATTTT. The encoded protein is CASSPGTGVGNTIYF.

This CDR3 is CSVWNEVGYGYTF. In nucleotides, the CDR3 is TGCAGCGTATGGAACGAGGTGGGGTATGGCTACACCTTC. The chain recombines TRBV29-1 with TRBJ1-2; unclear D gene. The CDR3 runs to 13 residues. Germline V lookup: CDR1 SQVTM, CDR2 ANQGSEA. The V and J ends lost 6 bases and 5 bases respectively, with 16 bases between them.

The chain uses TRBV19 and TRBJ1-1, with no clear D. Germline V gene sequence: CDR1 LNHDA, CDR2 SQIVND (reference sequence). The CDR3 contains 13 residues. Trimming took 2 bases from V and 0 from J, leaving 4 bases between them. DNA of the CDR3: TGTGCCAGTAGTATATCCATGAACACTGAAGCTTTCTTT. It codes for CASSISMNTEAFF.

The J gene is TRBJ2-4, the V gene TRBV4-3; D not certain. From germline, CDR1 is LGHNA and CDR2 YSLEER. V was pared by 1 base and J by 1 base, with 14 bases between. This CDR3 is 17 amino acids long. As DNA, the CDR3 is TGCGCCAGCAGCCAAGGGAAGTGGAGAATTGCCAAAAACATTCAGTACTTC. Its translation: CASSQGKWRIAKNIQYF.

The V call is TRBV29-1, the J call TRBJ1-4; D unclear. The CDR3 spans 16 residues. CDR1 and CDR2 from the germline V gene are SQVTM and ANQGSEA. Trimming left V 6 bases short and J 0 bases short, with 17 bases between. The CDR3 region has the DNA TGCAGCGTGGGTCCCGGCCTGGGATCAACTAATGAAAAACTGTTTTTT. This codes for CSVGPGLGSTNEKLFF. Using reference TRBV29-1 and TRBJ1-4 for the parts outside the CDR3, the full variable domain is SAVISQKPSRDICQRGTSLTIQCQVDSQVTMMFWYRQQPGQSLTLIATANQGSEATYESGFVIDKFPISRPNLTFSTLTVSNMSPEDSSIYLCSVGPGLGSTNEKLFFGSGTQLSVL.

The rearrangement uses TRBV6-1 and TRBJ1-5; D gene uncertain. The ends were cut back, 0 bases at V and 3 bases at J, with 0 bases in the middle. This CDR3 has 12 residues. Germline CDR1 MNHNS, CDR2 SASEGT. CDR3 coding DNA: TGTGCCAGCAGTGAAGCCAATCAGCCCCAGCATTTT. It is translated as CASSEANQPQHF.

The chain links TRBV7-2 to TRBJ2-1; 8 bases are shared with TRBD2. Germline CDR1 reads SGHTA; CDR2 reads FQGNSA. Losses at the gene ends were 2 bases for V and 4 bases for J; bases not matched to a gene: 10. The CDR3 has 17 residues. The CDR3 sequence: CASSLLGAGVRYNEQFF. DNA of the CDR3: TGTGCCAGCAGCTTATTGGGAGCGGGAGTCCGTTACAATGAGCAGTTCTTC.